The clone carrying this TCR beta chain occurred a few times. No antigen is known for it. Germline V gene sequence: CDR1 MNHEY, CDR2 SVGAGI. The CDR3 covers 14 residues. The V and J ends lost 2 bases and 5 bases, in that order; junction bases with no gene match: 4. This specimen belongs to a study of blood T cells in healthy people across ages. Findings and limits, study-wide: For the donors, CMV status was unknown and possibly confounded expanded clonotype changes.

Next came a second PCR, run for about 7 to 12 cycles, which used a sample-barcoded 5' primer along with a J-beta primer mix. A single record per CDR3 protein comes from TCRdb applying MiXCR to the 5' RACE reads. The sample holds about 1.4 million distinct CDR3 sequences, around 59% seen once. The TCR was taken from a man aged 18 to 29 in good health. Source material: blood. V is TRBV6-5 and J is TRBJ2-3; TRBD2 matches at 7 bases. Here the CDR3 reads CASSYTSGEDTQYF. Here the CDR3 DNA reads TGTGCCAGCAGTTACACGAGCGGGGAAGATACGCAGTATTTT.